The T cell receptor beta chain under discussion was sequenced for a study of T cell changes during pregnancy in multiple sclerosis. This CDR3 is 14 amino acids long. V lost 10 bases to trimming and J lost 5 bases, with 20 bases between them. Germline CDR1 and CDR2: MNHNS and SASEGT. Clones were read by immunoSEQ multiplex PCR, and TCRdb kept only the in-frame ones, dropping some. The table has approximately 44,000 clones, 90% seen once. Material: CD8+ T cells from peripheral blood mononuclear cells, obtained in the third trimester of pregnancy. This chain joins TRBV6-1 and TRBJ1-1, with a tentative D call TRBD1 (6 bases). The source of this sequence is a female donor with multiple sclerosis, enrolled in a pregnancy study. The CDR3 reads CATPVRDMGTEAFF. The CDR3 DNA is TGTGCCACCCCCGTGAGGGACATGGGGACTGAAGCTTTCTTT.